Below are 14 T cell receptor beta chains sequenced from a single sample in a study of T cell changes during pregnancy in multiple sclerosis. Using immunoSEQ multiplex PCR, the repertoire was profiled, and TCRdb retains in-frame clones only, with some absent. This sample has about 40,000 clones, with roughly 89% found just once. Specimen: CD4+ T cells from peripheral blood mononuclear cells, collected before pregnancy. The receptors here all came from a female donor with multiple sclerosis, enrolled in a pregnancy study.

V is TRBV9 and J is TRBJ1-6; 8 bases agree with TRBD1. The germline V gene has CDR1 SGDLS and CDR2 YYNGEE. J lost 4 bases, V lost 3 bases, and 9 bases had no gene match. This CDR3 spans 17 amino acids. CDR3 DNA: TGTGCCAGCAGCGCGACAGGGGCTTCTAATTATAATTCACCCCTCCACTTT. It specifies CASSATGASNYNSPLHF.

Here the CDR3 DNA reads TGTGCCAGCAGCTCCCCCACGGGTGGGAACACCGGGGAGCTGTTTTTT. Translation: CASSSPTGGNTGELFF. V is TRBV7-9 and J is TRBJ2-2; no reliable D call. The CDR3 is 16 residues long. Trimming cost V 4 bases and J 1 base, with 13 bases left between them. Germline CDR1 SEHNR, CDR2 FQNEAQ (reference sequence).

This clone was recorded only once. The CDR3 region is CASSMRLTNEKLFF. CDR3 nucleotide sequence: TGTGCCAGCAGCATGAGGCTCACTAATGAAAAACTGTTTTTT. This chain links TRBV7-2 with TRBJ1-4; D is unresolved. The V gene lost 5 bases and the J gene lost 2 bases, with 9 bases spanning the gap. Germline V lookup: CDR1 SGHTA, CDR2 FQGNSA. The CDR3 extends over 14 amino acids. The variable domain in full, with the rest retrieved from reference TRBV7-2 and TRBJ1-4, is GAGVSQSPSNKVTEKGKDVELRCDPISGHTALYWYRQSLGQGLEFLIYFQGNSAPDKSGLPSDRFSAERTGGSVSTLTIQRTQQEDSAVYLCASSMRLTNEKLFFGSGTQLSVL.

The rearrangement joins TRBV7-2 to TRBJ1-5, with TRBD1 as a possible D gene (5 bases). The CDR3 is made up of 19 amino acids. The V gene's germline CDR1 is SGHTA and CDR2 FQGNSA. V lost 3 bases to trimming and J lost 3 bases, with 24 bases between them. The CDR3 here is CASSLGGRGRVGYNQPQHF. CDR3 nucleotides: TGTGCCAGCAGCTTGGGAGGGAGGGGAAGGGTTGGTTACAATCAGCCCCAGCATTTT. The whole variable domain, remainder taken from reference TRBV7-2 and TRBJ1-5, is GAGVSQSPSNKVTEKGKDVELRCDPISGHTALYWYRQSLGQGLEFLIYFQGNSAPDKSGLPSDRFSAERTGGSVSTLTIQRTQQEDSAVYLCASSLGGRGRVGYNQPQHFGDGTRLSIL.

The rearrangement joins TRBV7-3 to TRBJ2-1; a possible D gene is TRBD1 (6 bases). Germline values: CDR1 SGHTA, CDR2 FQGTGA. V lost 5 bases, J lost 9 bases, and 11 bases lay in between. CDR3 length: 12 residues. The CDR3 DNA follows: TGTGCCAGCAGCGTGACAGGTAGTGAGCAGTTCTTC. Its protein product is CASSVTGSEQFF.

This chain uses TRBV5-1 with TRBJ2-3, with D tentatively TRBD1 (5 bases). V was cut by 4 bases and J by 3 bases, with 18 bases left in between. The CDR3 totals 16 residues. Germline V gene data show CDR1 as SGHRS and CDR2 as YFSETQ. CDR3 in amino acids: CASSAPQGLLTDTQYF. For the CDR3, the DNA is TGCGCCAGCAGCGCCCCCCAGGGTCTACTGACAGATACGCAGTATTTT.

This rearrangement joins TRBV9 to TRBJ1-4, with 7 bases fitting TRBD1. The CDR3 covers 14 residues. The germline V gene encodes CDR1 SGDLS and CDR2 YYNGEE. J gave up 11 bases and V 0 bases, and 7 bases lay outside the gene matches. Here the CDR3 DNA reads TGTGCCAGCAGCGTAGGCGGGGCAGGGGGGAAACTGTTTTTT. Protein sequence: CASSVGGAGGKLFF.

The CDR3 loop reads CACPRAGGQDTQYF. CDR3 DNA: TGTGCCTGCCCGCGAGCGGGGGGGCAAGATACGCAGTATTTT. The V gene is TRBV30, the J gene TRBJ2-3; 10 positions match TRBD2. Germline V lookup: CDR1 GTSNPN, CDR2 SVGIG (reference sequence). V dropped 6 bases and J dropped 5; count of bases not matched to a gene: 8. CDR3 length: 14 amino acids.

The CDR3 bases are TGCAGCGTTTTAGCCAGCGTCTACGAGCAGTACTTC. This translates into CSVLASVYEQYF. This rearrangement joins TRBV29-1 to TRBJ2-7; D is ambiguous. CDR1 is SQVTM, CDR2 ANQGSEA, per germline. The CDR3 loop spans 12 amino acids. The ends were cut back, 5 bases at V and 3 bases at J, with 11 bases in the middle.

The V gene is TRBV5-4, the J gene TRBJ2-3, with no clear D. The CDR3 has 13 residues. CDR1 and CDR2 from the germline V gene are SGHNT and YYREEE (reference sequence). Trimming pared 0 bases from V and 5 bases from J, leaving 7 bases between. The CDR3 bases are TGTGCCAGCAGCTTGGATCGAGGAGATACGCAGTATTTT. Translating it yields CASSLDRGDTQYF. The variable domain in full, with the rest retrieved from reference TRBV5-4 and TRBJ2-3, is ETGVTQSPTHLIKTRGQQVTLRCSSQSGHNTVSWYQQALGQGPQFIFQYYREEENGRGNFPPRFSGLQFPNYSSELNVNALELDDSALYLCASSLDRGDTQYFGPGTRLTVL.

The CDR3 sequence is CASSLFPRGSNEKLFF. Written as DNA, the CDR3 is TGCGCCAGCAGCTTATTCCCCAGGGGGTCTAATGAAAAACTGTTTTTT. V usage is TRBV5-1 and J usage is TRBJ1-4; 7 bases are shared with TRBD1. The CDR3 is made up of 16 amino acids. V dropped 2 bases and J dropped 3; count of bases not matched to a gene: 7. Germline V gives CDR1 SGHRS, CDR2 YFSETQ.

The chain joins TRBV5-6 to TRBJ2-3, with 7 nucleotides matching TRBD1. The germline gives CDR1 SGHDT, CDR2 YYEEEE. The CDR3 runs 16 residues. V lost 4 bases to trimming and J lost 1 base; unmatched junction nucleotides: 9. CDR3 sequence (DNA): TGTGCCAGCAGCCGTATCTACGGGACAGGCACAGATACGCAGTATTTT. Its translation: CASSRIYGTGTDTQYF.

The CDR3 nucleotides read TGTGCCAGCAGCGTAGAACAGGTGAACACTGAAGCTTTCTTT. Amino acids: CASSVEQVNTEAFF. The V call is TRBV9, the J call TRBJ1-1; possibly TRBD1 for D (5 bases). The germline CDR1 and CDR2 sequences are SGDLS and YYNGEE. This CDR3 is 14 amino acids long. Trimming removed 0 bases from V and 0 bases from J, with 6 bases in between.

V and J are TRBV19 and TRBJ2-1; 10 nucleotides align to TRBD2. The CDR3 sequence is 17 residues long. Germline V CDR1 and CDR2: LNHDA, SQIVND (reference sequence). V trimming: 4 bases; J trimming: 4 bases; junction bases outside the gene matches: 10. This CDR3 reads CASSTLAGALKYNEQFF. The DNA of the CDR3 is TGTGCCAGTAGTACTCTAGCGGGGGCCCTCAAATACAATGAGCAGTTCTTC.